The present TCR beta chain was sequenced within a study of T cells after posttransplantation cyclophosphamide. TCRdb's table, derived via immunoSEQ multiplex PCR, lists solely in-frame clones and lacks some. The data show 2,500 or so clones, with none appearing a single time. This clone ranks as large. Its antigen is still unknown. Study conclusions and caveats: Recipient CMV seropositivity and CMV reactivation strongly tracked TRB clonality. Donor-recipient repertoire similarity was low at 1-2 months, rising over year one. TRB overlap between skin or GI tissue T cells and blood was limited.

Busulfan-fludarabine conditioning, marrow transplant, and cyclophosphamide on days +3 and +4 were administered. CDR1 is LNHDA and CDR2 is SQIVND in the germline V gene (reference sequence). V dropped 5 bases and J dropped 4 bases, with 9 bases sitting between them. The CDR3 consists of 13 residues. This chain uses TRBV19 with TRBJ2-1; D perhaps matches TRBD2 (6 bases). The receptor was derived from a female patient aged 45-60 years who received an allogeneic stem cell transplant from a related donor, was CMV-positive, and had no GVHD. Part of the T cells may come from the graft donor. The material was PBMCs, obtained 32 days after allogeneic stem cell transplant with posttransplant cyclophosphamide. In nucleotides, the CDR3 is TGTGCCAGTAGTGGGGACTTATACAATGAGCAGTTCTTC. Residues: CASSGDLYNEQFF.